This TCR beta chain was sequenced during a study of T cells after yellow fever vaccination. Overall study context: When fractions had low cell numbers, they were prepared with SMART-Seq v4 Ultra Low Input.

Making TCR cDNA involved 5'RACE template switching, which added UMIs and a universal primer site. Each CDR3 protein is one row after TCRdb ran MiXCR on the 5' RACE reads. The data contain roughly 120,000 distinct CDR3 sequences, around 6.7% of them singletons. Many counts were recorded for this clonotype. Its antigen is undetermined. CDR1 and CDR2 (germline): SQVTM, ANQGSEA. The V end lost 7 bases, the J end lost 6 bases, and 16 bases lay between the germline ends. CDR3 size: 13 residues. Study-wide findings and caveats: It was the secondary response that reached its peak faster, day 5 versus 15, but it was weaker. Within FACS-sorted repertoires, abundant clonotypes contaminating from the bulk population could be present.

This rearrangement joins TRBV29-1 to TRBJ2-1, with a tentative D call TRBD1 (5 bases). The sample in question was CD4+ T cells sorted from PBMCs, obtained around 45 days after the first yellow fever vaccination. This TCR was recovered from a man younger than 35 who received the YFV17D yellow fever vaccine. The CDR3 region has the DNA TGCAGCGCTACACCCGACAGATTCAATGAGCAGTTCTTC. Translation: CSATPDRFNEQFF.